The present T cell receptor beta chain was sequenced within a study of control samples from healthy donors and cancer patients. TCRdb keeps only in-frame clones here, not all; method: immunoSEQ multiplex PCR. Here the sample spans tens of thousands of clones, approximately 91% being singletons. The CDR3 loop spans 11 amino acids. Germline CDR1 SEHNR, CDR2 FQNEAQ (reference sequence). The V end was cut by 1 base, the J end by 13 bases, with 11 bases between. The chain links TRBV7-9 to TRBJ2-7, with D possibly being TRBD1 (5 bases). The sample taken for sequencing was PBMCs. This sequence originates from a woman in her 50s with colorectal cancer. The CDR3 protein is CASSLGQGIYV. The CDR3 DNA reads TGTGCCAGCAGCTTAGGGCAGGGTATATACGTC.